Below, 20 T cell receptor beta chains from the same sample are listed, as sequenced in a study of T cells after yellow fever vaccination. TCRdb itself ran the 5' RACE reads through MiXCR, one entry per CDR3 protein. The repertoire holds some 550,000 distinct CDR3 sequences, with around 21% as singletons. The sequences come from PBMCs, collected 15 days after the yellow fever booster vaccination. The receptors stem from a man aged 25 to 45 who received the YFV17D yellow fever vaccine.

The V and J genes are TRBV29-1 and TRBJ2-5; 8 bases map to TRBD2. Germline CDR1 is SQVTM and CDR2 is ANQGSEA. The CDR3 loop spans 13 amino acids. V shed 6 bases and J 4 bases; nucleotides not matched to a gene: 7. The CDR3 reads CSVTSGGGETQYF. CDR3 DNA sequence: TGCAGCGTAACTAGCGGAGGAGGAGAGACCCAGTACTTC.

This clonotype has a handful of counts. The genes are TRBV11-2 and TRBJ2-1, with D possibly being TRBD2 (7 bases). V lost 0 bases and J 6 bases, leaving 18 bases between the germline ends. This CDR3 spans 17 amino acids. Germline V gene data show CDR1 as SGHAT and CDR2 as FQNNGV. The CDR3 protein is CASSLEGGATRSNEQFF. The CDR3 region has the DNA TGTGCCAGCAGCTTAGAGGGGGGGGCCACTAGGTCCAATGAGCAGTTCTTC.

The chain has TRBV5-1 and TRBJ2-3, with TRBD2 matching 13 bases. This CDR3 spans 16 amino acids. V trimming: 3 bases; J trimming: 6 bases; junction bases outside the gene matches: 7. Looked up from germline, CDR1 is SGHRS and CDR2 is YFSETQ. The CDR3 reads CASSSRLAGGVDTQYF. CDR3 in DNA: TGCGCCAGCAGCTCAAGACTAGCGGGAGGAGTGGATACGCAGTATTTT.

Only a few counts were recorded for this clonotype. J is TRBJ1-6 and V is TRBV6-1; no definite D call. V was pared by 6 bases and J by 0 bases, with 15 bases between. The CDR3 extends over 17 amino acids. Per germline, CDR1 MNHNS and CDR2 SASEGT. CDR3 sequence: CASSSDSRSSYNSPLHF. The CDR3 bases are TGTGCCAGCAGCTCGGATAGCAGGAGCTCCTATAATTCACCCCTCCACTTT.

V gene TRBV5-6 combines with J gene TRBJ2-1, with 9 bases fitting TRBD2. This CDR3 region has 16 residues. Trimming cost V 6 bases and J 4 bases; bases outside gene matches: 11. From germline, CDR1 is SGHDT and CDR2 YYEEEE. DNA of the CDR3: TGTGCCAGCACCTTAGTGACTAGCGGAGTATACAATGAGCAGTTCTTC. It is translated as CASTLVTSGVYNEQFF.

The rearrangement joins TRBV7-2 to TRBJ2-3, with TRBD2 matching over 10 bases. Trimming took 5 bases from V and 6 from J; bases not matched to a gene: 8. Germline V CDR1 and CDR2: SGHTA, FQGNSA. This CDR3 is built from 15 residues. The CDR3 DNA reads as TGTGCCAGCAGCGTGCTAGGACTAGCGGCGGATACGCAGTATTTT. This gives the protein CASSVLGLAADTQYF.

CDR3 sequence: CATSREGGLAGNNEQFF. In DNA form, the CDR3 reads TGTGCCACCAGCAGAGAGGGCGGACTAGCGGGGAACAATGAGCAGTTCTTC. The rearrangement joins TRBV15 to TRBJ2-1; 12 nucleotides match TRBD2. J lost 5 bases, V lost 0 bases, and 5 bases had no gene match. CDR1 and CDR2 (germline): LNHNV, YYDKDF (reference sequence). The CDR3 is 17 amino acids.

In its sample, this clonotype was seen a few times. The V and J genes are TRBV29-1 and TRBJ2-1; 9 bases match TRBD2. CDR1 SQVTM and CDR2 ANQGSEA come from the germline V gene. This CDR3 spans 15 amino acids. V lost 2 bases and J lost 8; bases outside the gene matches: 10. The CDR3 protein is CSVEKGLAGWDEQFF. In nucleotides, the CDR3 is TGCAGCGTTGAAAAGGGCCTAGCGGGATGGGATGAGCAGTTCTTC.

The chain couples TRBV10-1 to TRBJ2-1, with 8 bases identical to TRBD1. Germline CDR1 and CDR2: WNHNN and SYGVQD (reference sequence). Germline trimming cut 6 bases from V and 2 bases from J; bases unmatched to any gene: 6. This CDR3 spans 15 amino acids. CDR3 amino acids: CASRAGTGAYNEQFF. In DNA form, the CDR3 reads TGCGCCAGCAGGGCCGGGACAGGAGCCTACAATGAGCAGTTCTTC.

This clonotype was seen a few times. The chain is built from TRBV7-2 and TRBJ2-1; TRBD1 aligns across 8 bases. Germline lookup yields CDR1 SGHTA and CDR2 FQGNSA. The trim removed 1 base at V and 6 bases at J, leaving 11 bases unmatched. This CDR3 is built from 17 residues. The CDR3 DNA is TGTGCCAGCAGCTTAGGCAGGACAGGGTCACCTAGCAATGAGCAGTTCTTC. It codes for CASSLGRTGSPSNEQFF.

This clonotype has a handful of counts. This chain connects TRBV7-8 to TRBJ2-5; 11 nucleotides align to TRBD2. Germline loops: CDR1 SGHVS, CDR2 FQNEAQ. There are 16 residues in the CDR3. The V gene end was trimmed by 8 bases and the J gene end by 5 bases; junction bases not matched to a gene: 13. CDR3 region: CASGTLAGGPWETQYF. The CDR3 DNA reads TGTGCCAGCGGAACCTTAGCGGGAGGGCCCTGGGAGACCCAGTACTTC.

V gene TRBV5-1 combines with J gene TRBJ2-1; 8 bases are a match to TRBD1. The CDR3 spans 13 residues. CDR1 is SGHRS, CDR2 YFSETQ, per germline. V lost 4 bases and J lost 9; bases outside the gene matches: 6. The chain's CDR3 is CASSKAQGGEQFF. CDR3 in DNA: TGCGCCAGCAGCAAGGCACAGGGGGGTGAGCAGTTCTTC. Drawing the rest from reference TRBV5-1 and TRBJ2-1, the complete variable domain is KAGVTQTPRYLIKTRGQQVTLSCSPISGHRSVSWYQQTPGQGLQFLFEYFSETQRNKGNFPGRFSGRQFSNSRSEMNVSTLELGDSALYLCASSKAQGGEQFFGPGTRLTVL.

This clonotype was observed a few times. The CDR3 coding sequence is TGTGCCAGCAGTTTGGGACAGGGGCGAGGTTCGGACACCGGGGAGCTGTTTTTT. The encoded protein is CASSLGQGRGSDTGELFF. The rearrangement uses TRBV6-5 and TRBJ2-2; 10 bases are shared with TRBD1. J was trimmed by 3 bases and V by 4 bases; bases with no gene match: 11. Germline V gene data show CDR1 as MNHEY and CDR2 as SVGAGI. CDR3 size: 18 residues.

The V and J genes are TRBV28 and TRBJ2-7; TRBD1 agrees at 8 bases. Germline V CDR1 and CDR2: MDHEN, SYDVKM. CDR3 length equals 12 residues. V dropped 7 bases and J dropped 2; count of bases not matched to a gene: 1. The CDR3, as DNA: TGTGCCAGCAAGGACAGGGCCTACGAGCAGTACTTC. Amino acid sequence: CASKDRAYEQYF.

The chain combines TRBV18 with TRBJ2-4; no clear D. Germline-derived CDR1 and CDR2 are KGHSH and LQKENI. The length of the CDR3 is 20 residues. V gave up 2 bases and J gave up 0 bases, with 23 bases separating them. The CDR3 reads CASSPIIIGEALLAKNIQYF. The CDR3 DNA follows: TGTGCCAGCTCACCAATAATAATCGGAGAAGCGTTACTAGCCAAAAACATTCAGTACTTC.

This clonotype showed up just a few times. The V call is TRBV7-8, the J call TRBJ2-3, with TRBD2 as a possible D gene (5 bases). Germline values: CDR1 SGHVS, CDR2 FQNEAQ. The CDR3 has 14 amino acids. V lost 5 bases and J lost 8, with 17 bases in between. The CDR3: CASSPQTRGSTQYF. In nucleotides, the CDR3 is TGTGCCAGCAGCCCCCAGACCCGTGGGAGTACGCAGTATTTT.

The rearrangement uses TRBV29-1 and TRBJ2-7; unclear D gene. V was pared by 4 bases and J by 3 bases, with 7 bases between. This CDR3 spans 11 amino acids. Germline V gene lookup returns CDR1 SQVTM and CDR2 ANQGSEA. The CDR3 is CSVVSFYEQYF. CDR3 coding DNA: TGCAGCGTTGTATCCTTCTACGAGCAGTACTTC.

The V gene is TRBV6-5, the J gene TRBJ2-2; 10 bases match TRBD2. The CDR3 covers 17 residues. CDR1 is MNHEY and CDR2 is SVGAGI in the germline V gene. After removal of 5 bases from V and 4 bases from J, the junction contained 10 bases not matched to a gene. DNA for the CDR3: TGTGCCAGCAGTAACCCTCGGACTAGCGGAGTCACCGGGGAGCTGTTTTTT. The encoded protein is CASSNPRTSGVTGELFF.

This rearrangement joins TRBV3-1 to TRBJ2-7; D unresolved. The V end lost 2 bases, the J end lost 4 bases, and 15 bases lay between the germline ends. This CDR3 is 15 amino acids long. Germline CDR1 is LGHDT and CDR2 is YNNKEL (reference sequence). The CDR3 bases are TGTGCCAGCAGCCAACAGGCGGCCCAAGGGTACGAGCAGTACTTC. Protein sequence: CASSQQAAQGYEQYF.

There are a few counts of this clonotype. The chain combines TRBV20-1 with TRBJ2-7, with D perhaps matching TRBD1 (6 bases). Trimming shortened V by 0 bases and J by 2 bases, and 14 bases separated the two germline ends. This CDR3 has 15 amino acids. Germline V gene lookup returns CDR1 DFQATT and CDR2 SNEGSKA (reference sequence). CDR3 sequence (DNA): TGCAGTGCTAGAGATTCGGGGACACTGACCTACGAGCAGTACTTC. It specifies CSARDSGTLTYEQYF.